One and the same sample provided the 2 T cell receptor beta chains below, sequenced in a study of T cell clonality in common variable immunodeficiency (dated by TCRdb to between 2015 and 2017). On the study overall, not on this receptor specifically: Fewer deletions and N-nucleotide insertions were reportedly observed in CVID TCRbeta sequences, and highly modified clones with 13 or more V deletions were reportedly absent from CVID TCRbeta sequences.

Libraries were made using the immunoSEQ multiplex PCR assay. Here the immuneACCESS table is served through TCRdb, limited to in-frame sequences with V and J called. Missing clones are a known gap in these copies; in checked studies unresolved V genes cover under half, and the rest lacks a known reason. For this sample, 25,000 or so clones appear and none is a singleton. Of the sample, approximately 22% is held by the ten largest clones. These TCRs' antigens remain unknown. Sequencing used peripheral blood mononuclear cells. These receptors were taken from a human donor with common variable immunodeficiency.

There are many counts of this clone. The read comes to an end 3 residues before the CDR3 does, leaving the germline J gene to fill in the end. The gene calls are TRBV5-6 and TRBJ1-2; D unresolved. The V and J ends lost 0 bases and 3 bases respectively, with 9 bases between them. The V gene's germline CDR1 is SGHDT and CDR2 YYEEEE. The CDR3 runs 14 residues. CDR3 sequence reads: CASSLAGSDYGYTF. The sequenced CDR3 bases are TGTGCCAGCAGCTTGGCCGGTTCCGACTATGGC.

In its sample, this clone was seen many times. The read terminates 3 residues ahead of where the CDR3 ends, so the germline J gene completes it. This sequence joins TRBV19 and TRBJ2-3, with no clear D. Germline CDR1 is LNHDA and CDR2 is SQIVND (reference sequence). Trimming took 4 bases from V and 2 from J, leaving 7 bases between them. The CDR3 totals 13 residues. This chain's CDR3 is CASSKQLTDTQYF. Partial CDR3 DNA: TGTGCCAGTAGTAAACAGCTCACAGATACG.